This TCR beta chain was retrieved from a study of shared clonotypes between healthy human individuals. V was pared by 4 bases and J by 5 bases, with 15 bases between. The CDR3 loop spans 15 amino acids. CDR1 and CDR2 from the germline V gene are MDHEN and SYDVKM. Naive-designated CD8 cells lacked CD45RO, were positively enriched for CCR7, and omitted terminally differentiated effector memory CD45RA+ cells. Measured with immunoSEQ multiplex PCR; TCRdb has only the in-frame clones, and not every one. Of approximately 2,200,000 clones listed, about 92% were seen once; the top ten hold around 1.7%. This receptor was identified in a man aged 18 to 29 in good health. Some clones in this sample may be carry-over from other donors' samples. V is TRBV28 and J is TRBJ2-1, with a weak D call TRBD2 (6 bases). The specimen was naive CD8+ T cells from PBMCs. As DNA, the CDR3 is TGTGCCAGCAGTTCCGGTGCGGGGAGAAACAATGAGCAGTTCTTC. This translates into CASSSGAGRNNEQFF.